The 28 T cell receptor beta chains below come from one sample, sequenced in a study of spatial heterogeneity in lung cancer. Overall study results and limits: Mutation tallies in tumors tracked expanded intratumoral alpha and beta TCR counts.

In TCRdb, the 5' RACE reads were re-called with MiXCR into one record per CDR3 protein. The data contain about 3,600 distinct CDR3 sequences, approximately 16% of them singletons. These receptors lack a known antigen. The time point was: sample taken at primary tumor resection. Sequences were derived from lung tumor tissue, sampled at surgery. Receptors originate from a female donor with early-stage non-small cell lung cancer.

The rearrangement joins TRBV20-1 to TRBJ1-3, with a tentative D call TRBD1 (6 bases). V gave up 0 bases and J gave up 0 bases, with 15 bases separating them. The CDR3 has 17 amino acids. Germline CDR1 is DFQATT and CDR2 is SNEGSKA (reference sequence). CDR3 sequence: CSARDLRTVNSGNTIYF. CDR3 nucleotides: TGCAGTGCTAGAGATCTAAGGACAGTGAACTCTGGAAACACCATATATTTT.

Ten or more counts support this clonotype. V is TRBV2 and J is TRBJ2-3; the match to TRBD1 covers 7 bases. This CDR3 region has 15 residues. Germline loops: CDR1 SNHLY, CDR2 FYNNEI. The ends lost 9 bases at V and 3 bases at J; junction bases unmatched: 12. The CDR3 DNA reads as TGTGCCAGTCTACACACAGGGGTTCGAACAGATACGCAGTATTTT. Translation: CASLHTGVRTDTQYF.

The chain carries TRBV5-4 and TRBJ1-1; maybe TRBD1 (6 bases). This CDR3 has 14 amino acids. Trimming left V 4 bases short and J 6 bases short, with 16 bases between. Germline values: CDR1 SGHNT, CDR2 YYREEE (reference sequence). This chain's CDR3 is CASSNRAREAEAFF. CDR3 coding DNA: TGTGCCAGCAGCAACAGGGCCAGGGAGGCTGAAGCTTTCTTT.

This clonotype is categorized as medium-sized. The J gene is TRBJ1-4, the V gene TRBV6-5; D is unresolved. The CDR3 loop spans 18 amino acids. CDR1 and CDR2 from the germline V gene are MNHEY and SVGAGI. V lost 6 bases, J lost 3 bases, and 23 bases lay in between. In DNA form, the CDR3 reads TGTGCCAGCAGGTTTTCGGGCTTAGGAGTCTCAGCTAATGAAAAACTGTTTTTT. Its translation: CASRFSGLGVSANEKLFF.

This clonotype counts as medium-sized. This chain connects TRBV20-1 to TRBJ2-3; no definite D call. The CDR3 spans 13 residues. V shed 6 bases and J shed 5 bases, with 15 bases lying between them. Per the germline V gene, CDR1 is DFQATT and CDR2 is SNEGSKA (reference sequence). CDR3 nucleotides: TGCAGTGCCCTCGTGGTAGGGCTAGATACGCAGTATTTT. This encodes CSALVVGLDTQYF.

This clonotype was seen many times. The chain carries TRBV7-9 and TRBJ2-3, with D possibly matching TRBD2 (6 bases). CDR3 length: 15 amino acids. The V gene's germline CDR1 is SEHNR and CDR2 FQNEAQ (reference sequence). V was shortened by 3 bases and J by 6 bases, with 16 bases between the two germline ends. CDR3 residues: CASSFNGRGEDTQYF. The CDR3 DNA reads TGTGCCAGCAGCTTTAATGGGCGGGGTGAGGATACGCAGTATTTT. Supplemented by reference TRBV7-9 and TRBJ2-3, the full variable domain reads DTGVSQNPRHKITKRGQNVTFRCDPISEHNRLYWYRQTLGQGPEFLTYFQNEAQLEKSRLLSDRFSAERPKGSFSTLEIQRTEQGDSAMYLCASSFNGRGEDTQYFGPGTRLTVL.

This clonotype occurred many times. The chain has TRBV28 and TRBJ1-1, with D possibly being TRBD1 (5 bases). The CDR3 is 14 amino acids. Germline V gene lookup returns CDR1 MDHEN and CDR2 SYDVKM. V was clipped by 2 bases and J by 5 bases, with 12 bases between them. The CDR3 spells CASSLRRGSTEAFF. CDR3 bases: TGTGCCAGCAGTTTACGGAGGGGATCTACTGAAGCTTTCTTT.

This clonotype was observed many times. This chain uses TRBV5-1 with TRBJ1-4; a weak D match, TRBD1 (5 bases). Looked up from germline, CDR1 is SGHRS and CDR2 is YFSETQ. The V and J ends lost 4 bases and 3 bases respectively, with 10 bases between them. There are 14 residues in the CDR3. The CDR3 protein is CASSLQGSNEKLFF. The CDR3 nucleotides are TGCGCCAGCAGCCTGCAGGGTTCTAATGAAAAACTGTTTTTT. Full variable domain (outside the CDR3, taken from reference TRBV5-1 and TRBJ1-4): KAGVTQTPRYLIKTRGQQVTLSCSPISGHRSVSWYQQTPGQGLQFLFEYFSETQRNKGNFPGRFSGRQFSNSRSEMNVSTLELGDSALYLCASSLQGSNEKLFFGSGTQLSVL.

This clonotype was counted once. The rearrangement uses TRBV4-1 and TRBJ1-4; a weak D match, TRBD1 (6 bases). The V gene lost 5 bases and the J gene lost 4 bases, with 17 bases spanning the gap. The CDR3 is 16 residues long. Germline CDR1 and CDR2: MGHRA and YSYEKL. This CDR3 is CASSSQLTRGNEKLFF. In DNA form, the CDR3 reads TGCGCCAGCAGCTCCCAACTGACCAGGGGTAATGAAAAACTGTTTTTT.

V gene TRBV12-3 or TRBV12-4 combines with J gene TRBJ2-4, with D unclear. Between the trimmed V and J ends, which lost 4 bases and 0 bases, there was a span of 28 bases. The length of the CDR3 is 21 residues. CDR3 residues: CASSSPPGRPSPFLAKNIQYF. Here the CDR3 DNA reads TGTGCCAGCAGTTCCCCCCCGGGCAGGCCATCCCCTTTTCTAGCCAAAAACATTCAGTACTTC.

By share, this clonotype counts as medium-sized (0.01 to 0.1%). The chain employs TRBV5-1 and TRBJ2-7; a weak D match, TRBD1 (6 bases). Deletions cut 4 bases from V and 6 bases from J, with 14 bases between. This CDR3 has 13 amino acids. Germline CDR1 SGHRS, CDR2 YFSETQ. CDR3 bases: TGCGCCAGCAGCGTCGGCAGGGGCGGCGAGCAGTACTTC. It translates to CASSVGRGGEQYF.

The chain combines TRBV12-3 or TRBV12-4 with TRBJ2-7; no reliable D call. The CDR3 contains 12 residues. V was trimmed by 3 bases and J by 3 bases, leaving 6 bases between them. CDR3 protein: CASSFRLYEQYF. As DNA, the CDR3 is TGTGCCAGCAGTTTCAGGCTCTACGAGCAGTACTTC.

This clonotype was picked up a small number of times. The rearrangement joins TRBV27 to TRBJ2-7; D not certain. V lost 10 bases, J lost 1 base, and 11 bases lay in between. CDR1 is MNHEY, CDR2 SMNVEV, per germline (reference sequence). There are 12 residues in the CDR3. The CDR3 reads CATYGSSYEQYF. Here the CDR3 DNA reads TGTGCCACTTACGGCAGTTCCTACGAGCAGTACTTC.

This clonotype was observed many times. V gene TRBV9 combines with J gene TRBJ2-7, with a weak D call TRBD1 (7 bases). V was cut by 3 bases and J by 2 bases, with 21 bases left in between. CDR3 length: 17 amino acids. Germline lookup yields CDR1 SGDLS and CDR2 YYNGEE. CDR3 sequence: CASSGGQGGVTAYEQYF. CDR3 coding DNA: TGTGCCAGCAGCGGCGGTCAGGGGGGCGTAACTGCCTACGAGCAGTACTTC.

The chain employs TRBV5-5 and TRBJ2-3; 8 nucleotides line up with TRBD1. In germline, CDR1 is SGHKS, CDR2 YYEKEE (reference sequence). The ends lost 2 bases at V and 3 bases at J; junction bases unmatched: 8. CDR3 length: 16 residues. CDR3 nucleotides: TGTGCCAGCAGCTTTCTACAGGGGGAAGGGACAGATACGCAGTATTTT. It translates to CASSFLQGEGTDTQYF. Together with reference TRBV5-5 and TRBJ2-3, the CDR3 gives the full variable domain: DAGVTQSPTHLIKTRGQQVTLRCSPISGHKSVSWYQQVLGQGPQFIFQYYEKEERGRGNFPDRFSARQFPNYSSELNVNALLLGDSALYLCASSFLQGEGTDTQYFGPGTRLTVL.

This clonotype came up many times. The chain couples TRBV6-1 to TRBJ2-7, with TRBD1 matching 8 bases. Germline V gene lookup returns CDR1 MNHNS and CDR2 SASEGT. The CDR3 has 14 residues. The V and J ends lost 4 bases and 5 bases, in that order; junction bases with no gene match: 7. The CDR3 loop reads CASSGTGWGNEQYF. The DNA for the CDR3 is TGTGCCAGCAGTGGGACAGGGTGGGGCAACGAGCAGTACTTC.

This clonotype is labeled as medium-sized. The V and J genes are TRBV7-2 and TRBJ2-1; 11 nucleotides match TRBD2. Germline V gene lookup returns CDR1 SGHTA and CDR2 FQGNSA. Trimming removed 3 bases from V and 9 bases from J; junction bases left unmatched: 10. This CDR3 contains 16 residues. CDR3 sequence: CASSFLAGGGSSEQFF. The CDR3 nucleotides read TGTGCCAGCAGCTTCCTAGCGGGGGGCGGATCTAGTGAGCAGTTCTTC.

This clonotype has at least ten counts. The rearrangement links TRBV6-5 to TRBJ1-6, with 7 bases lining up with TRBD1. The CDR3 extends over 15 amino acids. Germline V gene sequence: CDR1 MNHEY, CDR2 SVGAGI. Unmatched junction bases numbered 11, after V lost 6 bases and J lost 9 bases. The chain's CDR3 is CASRRDRDNSSPLHF. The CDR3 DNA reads TGTGCCAGCAGGAGAGACAGGGATAACAGTTCACCCCTCCACTTT.

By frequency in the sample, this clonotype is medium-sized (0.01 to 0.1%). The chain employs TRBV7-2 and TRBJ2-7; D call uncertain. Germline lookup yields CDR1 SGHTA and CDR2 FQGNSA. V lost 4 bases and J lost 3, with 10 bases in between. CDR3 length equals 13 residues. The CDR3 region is CASSSSRVYEQYF. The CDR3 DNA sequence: TGTGCCAGCAGCTCCTCACGGGTCTACGAGCAGTACTTC. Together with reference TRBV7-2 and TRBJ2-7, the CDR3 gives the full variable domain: GAGVSQSPSNKVTEKGKDVELRCDPISGHTALYWYRQSLGQGLEFLIYFQGNSAPDKSGLPSDRFSAERTGGSVSTLTIQRTQQEDSAVYLCASSSSRVYEQYFGPGTRLTVT.

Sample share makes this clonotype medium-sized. In DNA form, the CDR3 reads TGTGCCAGCAGCCAAGATTTGGGCGGCTACACCTTC. This codes for CASSQDLGGYTF. The chain combines TRBV4-2 with TRBJ1-2, with D unclear. Trimming cost V 0 bases and J 8 bases, with 7 bases left between them. There are 12 residues in the CDR3. The germline CDR1 and CDR2 sequences are LGHNA and YNFKEQ.

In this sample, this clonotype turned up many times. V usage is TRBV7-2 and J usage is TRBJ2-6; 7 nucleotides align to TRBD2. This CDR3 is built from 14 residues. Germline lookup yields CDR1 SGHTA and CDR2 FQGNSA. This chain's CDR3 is CAAGGGSGANVLTF. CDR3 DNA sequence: TGTGCTGCTGGGGGGGGATCAGGGGCCAACGTCCTGACTTTC.

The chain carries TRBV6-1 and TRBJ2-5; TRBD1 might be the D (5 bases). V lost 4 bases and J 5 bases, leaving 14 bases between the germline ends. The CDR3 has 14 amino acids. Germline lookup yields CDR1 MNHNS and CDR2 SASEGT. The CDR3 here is CASSVQGSYETQYF. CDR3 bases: TGTGCCAGCAGTGTCCAGGGCTCGTACGAGACCCAGTACTTC.

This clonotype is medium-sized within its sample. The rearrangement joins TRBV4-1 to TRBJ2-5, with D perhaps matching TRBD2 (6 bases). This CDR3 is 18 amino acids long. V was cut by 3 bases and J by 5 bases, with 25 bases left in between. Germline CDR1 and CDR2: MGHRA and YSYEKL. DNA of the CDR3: TGCGCCAGCAGCCACCTCCGGGACTCAAACTCTGGGGCGGAGACCCAGTACTTC. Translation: CASSHLRDSNSGAETQYF.

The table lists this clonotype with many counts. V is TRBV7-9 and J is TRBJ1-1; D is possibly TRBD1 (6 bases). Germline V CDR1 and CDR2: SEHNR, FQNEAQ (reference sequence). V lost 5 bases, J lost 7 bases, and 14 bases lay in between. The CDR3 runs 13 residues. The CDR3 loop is CASSRGAQFEAFF. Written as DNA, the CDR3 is TGTGCCAGCAGCCGGGGGGCTCAATTTGAAGCTTTCTTT.

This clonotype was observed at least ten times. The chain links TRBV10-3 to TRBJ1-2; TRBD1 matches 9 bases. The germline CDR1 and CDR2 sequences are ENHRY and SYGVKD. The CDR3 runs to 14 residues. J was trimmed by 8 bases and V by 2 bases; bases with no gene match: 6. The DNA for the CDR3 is TGTGCCATCAGTGAGCAATGGACAGGGGACGGCTACACCTTC. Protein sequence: CAISEQWTGDGYTF.

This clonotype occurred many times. The CDR3 nucleotides read TGTGCCAGCAGCTTAAGGGGCTACGAGCAGTACTTC. Its protein product is CASSLRGYEQYF. The V and J genes are TRBV7-9 and TRBJ2-7; perhaps TRBD1 as D (5 bases). The germline V and J ends were trimmed by 2 bases and 3 bases, with 5 bases remaining between them. This CDR3 spans 12 amino acids. Per the germline V gene, CDR1 is SEHNR and CDR2 is FQNEAQ (reference sequence). The full variable domain, rest sourced from reference TRBV7-9 and TRBJ2-7, is DTGVSQNPRHKITKRGQNVTFRCDPISEHNRLYWYRQTLGQGPEFLTYFQNEAQLEKSRLLSDRFSAERPKGSFSTLEIQRTEQGDSAMYLCASSLRGYEQYFGPGTRLTVT.

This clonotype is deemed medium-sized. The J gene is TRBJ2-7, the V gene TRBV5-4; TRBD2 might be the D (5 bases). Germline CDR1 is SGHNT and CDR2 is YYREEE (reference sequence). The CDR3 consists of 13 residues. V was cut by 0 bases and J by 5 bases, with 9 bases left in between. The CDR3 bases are TGTGCCAGCAGCTTGGTTGGGAGTAACGAGCAGTACTTC. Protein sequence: CASSLVGSNEQYF.

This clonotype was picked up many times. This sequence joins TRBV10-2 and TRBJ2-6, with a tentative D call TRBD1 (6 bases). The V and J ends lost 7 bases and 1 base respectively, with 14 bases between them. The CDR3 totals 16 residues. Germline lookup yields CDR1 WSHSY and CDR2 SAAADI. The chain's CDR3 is CASTQGRSSGANVLTF. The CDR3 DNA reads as TGCGCCAGCACACAGGGAAGGTCTTCTGGGGCCAACGTCCTGACTTTC.